The 9 T cell receptor beta chains below were found in one sample sequenced in a study of vaccination effects on CD4 cells after COVID-19. Antigens of these TCRs are unknown. Produced via immunoSEQ multiplex PCR; TCRdb's table is partial and in-frame only. Among roughly 41,000 clones listed, about 69% were seen once. With the ViraFEST assay, the study expanded antigen-specific CD4+ T cells using viral peptide pools, then sequenced them. Upon completion of roughly ten days in culture, CD4+ T cells were isolated. Having tested negative for nucleocapsid antibodies, the vaccine recipients showed no prior SARS-CoV-2 infection. This specimen consisted of CD4+ T cells from PBMCs cultured with HCoV-OC43 spike peptides, obtained before COVID-19 vaccination. Noted subset: HCoV-OC43 spike overlapping peptide pool stimulation. Every receptor here comes from a human donor who received a COVID-19 vaccine.

The V and J genes are TRBV7-9 and TRBJ1-3; D may be TRBD1 (6 bases). This CDR3 is 16 amino acids long. With 2 bases removed from V and 4 bases from J, the gap between germline ends came to 15 bases. CDR1 and CDR2 from the germline V gene are SEHNR and FQNEAQ (reference sequence). The CDR3 protein is CASSLWTAETGNTIYF. DNA for the CDR3: TGTGCCAGCAGCTTATGGACAGCCGAGACGGGAAACACCATATATTTT.

The chain employs TRBV6-5 and TRBJ1-6, with 10 bases aligning to TRBD1. The CDR3 covers 15 residues. The junction had 10 bases not matched to a gene; V was cut back by 4 bases and J by 13 bases. The germline gives CDR1 MNHEY, CDR2 SVGAGI. The chain's CDR3 is CASSFRDRGRSPLHF. CDR3 in DNA: TGTGCCAGCAGTTTCCGGGACAGGGGAAGGTCCCCCCTCCACTTT.

The V gene is TRBV18, the J gene TRBJ2-5; D ambiguous. This CDR3 is built from 13 residues. CDR1 is KGHSH and CDR2 is LQKENI in the germline V gene. Trimming removed 3 bases at V and 4 bases at J, with 9 bases between. The CDR3 sequence is CASSPNPGETQYF. For the CDR3, the DNA is TGTGCCAGCTCACCTAACCCCGGAGAGACCCAGTACTTC.

V and J are TRBV2 and TRBJ2-7; perhaps TRBD2 as D (6 bases). The germline V and J ends were trimmed by 8 bases and 0 bases, with 11 bases remaining between them. CDR1 and CDR2 from the germline V gene are SNHLY and FYNNEI. The length of the CDR3 is 13 residues. The chain's CDR3 is CASGGTYSYEQYF. The CDR3 nucleotides read TGTGCCAGCGGAGGGACGTACTCCTACGAGCAGTACTTC.

V and J are TRBV5-1 and TRBJ2-3, with 11 bases that match TRBD2. The trim removed 5 bases at V and 2 bases at J, leaving 1 base unmatched. Germline V gene data show CDR1 as SGHRS and CDR2 as YFSETQ. The CDR3 consists of 14 residues. The DNA of the CDR3 is TGCGCCAGCAGGACTAGCGGGGACACAGATACGCAGTATTTT. Translated, it gives CASRTSGDTDTQYF. Supplemented by reference TRBV5-1 and TRBJ2-3, the full variable domain reads KAGVTQTPRYLIKTRGQQVTLSCSPISGHRSVSWYQQTPGQGLQFLFEYFSETQRNKGNFPGRFSGRQFSNSRSEMNVSTLELGDSALYLCASRTSGDTDTQYFGPGTRLTVL.

The gene calls are TRBV6-5 and TRBJ2-2; D gene uncertain. Germline assignment: CDR1 MNHEY and CDR2 SVGAGI. The CDR3 consists of 11 residues. V was shortened by 7 bases and J by 8 bases, with 8 bases between the two germline ends. CDR3 in DNA: TGTGCCAGCACCAAGGAGGGGGAGCTGTTTTTT. It is translated as CASTKEGELFF.

The chain combines TRBV2 with TRBJ1-6; D is unresolved. The V gene lost 6 bases and the J gene lost 9 bases, with 12 bases spanning the gap. The germline V gene encodes CDR1 SNHLY and CDR2 FYNNEI. The CDR3 runs to 13 residues. In nucleotides, the CDR3 is TGTGCCAGCAGGCCCTTCCCAGGTTCACCCCTCCACTTT. Amino acids: CASRPFPGSPLHF. The whole variable domain, filled in from reference TRBV2 and TRBJ1-6, reads EPEVTQTPSHQVTQMGQEVILRCVPISNHLYFYWYRQILGQKVEFLVSFYNNEISEKSEIFDDQFSVERPDGSNFTLKIRSTKLEDSAMYFCASRPFPGSPLHFGNGTRLTVT.

The chain joins TRBV27 to TRBJ2-1; D might be TRBD1 (7 bases). This CDR3 comprises 14 residues. The V gene's germline CDR1 is MNHEY and CDR2 SMNVEV (reference sequence). V gave up 6 bases and J gave up 6 bases, with 15 bases separating them. The DNA for the CDR3 is TGTGCCAGCAGCCAGGGGGGCTGGCTCAATGAGCAGTTCTTC. As protein: CASSQGGWLNEQFF.

The CDR3 is CASSTDRVYGYTF. CDR3 DNA sequence: TGTGCCAGCAGCACGGACAGGGTTTACGGCTACACCTTC. The chain employs TRBV12-3 or TRBV12-4 and TRBJ1-2, with TRBD1 matching over 8 bases. The CDR3 spans 13 residues. The V segment lost 6 bases and the J segment 8 bases; nucleotides outside the gene matches: 8.